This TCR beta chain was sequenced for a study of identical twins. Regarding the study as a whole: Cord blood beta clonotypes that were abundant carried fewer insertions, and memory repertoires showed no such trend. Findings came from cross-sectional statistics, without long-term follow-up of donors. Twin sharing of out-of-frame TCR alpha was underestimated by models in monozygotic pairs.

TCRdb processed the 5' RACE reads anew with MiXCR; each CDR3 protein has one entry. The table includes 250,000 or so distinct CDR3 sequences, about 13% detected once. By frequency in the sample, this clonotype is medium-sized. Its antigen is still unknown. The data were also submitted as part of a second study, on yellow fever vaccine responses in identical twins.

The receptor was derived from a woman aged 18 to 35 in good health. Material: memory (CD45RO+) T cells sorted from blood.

DNA of the CDR3: TGTGCCAGCAGTTTACCCACCGGGGGGGGGAGGAACGAGCAGTACTTC. It encodes CASSLPTGGGRNEQYF. The chain recombines TRBV27 with TRBJ2-7; 8 positions agree with TRBD2. With V trimmed by 2 bases and J by 5 bases, 11 bases remained unmatched. Germline values: CDR1 MNHEY, CDR2 SMNVEV (reference sequence). The CDR3 covers 16 residues.